This TCR beta chain was profiled in a study of T cell changes during pregnancy in multiple sclerosis. Germline CDR1 is MNHNS and CDR2 is SASEGT. The ends lost 6 bases at V and 6 bases at J; junction bases unmatched: 5. This CDR3 has 12 residues. Measured with immunoSEQ multiplex PCR; TCRdb has only the in-frame clones, and not every one. Of approximately 88,000 clones listed, around 93% are singletons. The material was peripheral blood, obtained in the third trimester of pregnancy. This TCR was sampled from a female donor with multiple sclerosis, enrolled in a pregnancy study. The V gene is TRBV6-1, the J gene TRBJ2-7, with 7 nucleotides matching TRBD2. CDR3 coding DNA: TGTGCCAGCAGAGCCATAGCGGGCGAGCAGTACTTC. Its translation: CASRAIAGEQYF.